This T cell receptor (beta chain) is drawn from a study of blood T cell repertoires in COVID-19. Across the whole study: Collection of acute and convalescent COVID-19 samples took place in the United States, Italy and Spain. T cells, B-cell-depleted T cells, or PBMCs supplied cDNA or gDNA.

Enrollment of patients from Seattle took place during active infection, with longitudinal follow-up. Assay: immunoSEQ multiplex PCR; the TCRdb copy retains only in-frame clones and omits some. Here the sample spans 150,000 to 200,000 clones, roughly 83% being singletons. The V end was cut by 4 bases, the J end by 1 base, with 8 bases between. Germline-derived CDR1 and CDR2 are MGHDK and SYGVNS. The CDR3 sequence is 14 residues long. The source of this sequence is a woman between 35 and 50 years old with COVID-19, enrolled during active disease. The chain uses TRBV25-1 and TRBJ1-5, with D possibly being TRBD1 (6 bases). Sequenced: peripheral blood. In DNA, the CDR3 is TGTGCCAGCAGTGCGACAGGAAGCAATCAGCCCCAGCATTTT. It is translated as CASSATGSNQPQHF.